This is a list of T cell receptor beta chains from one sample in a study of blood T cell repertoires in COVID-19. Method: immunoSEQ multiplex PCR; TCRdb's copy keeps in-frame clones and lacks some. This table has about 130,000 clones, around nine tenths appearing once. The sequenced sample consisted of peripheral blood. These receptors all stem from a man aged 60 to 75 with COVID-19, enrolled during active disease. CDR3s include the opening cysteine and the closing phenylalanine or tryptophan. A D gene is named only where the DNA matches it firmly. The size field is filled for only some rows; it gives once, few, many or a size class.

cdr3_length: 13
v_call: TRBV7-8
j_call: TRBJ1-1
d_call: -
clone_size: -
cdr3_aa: CASSLVERGEAFF
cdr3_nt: TGTGCCAGCAGCTTAGTAGAGCGGGGAGAAGCTTTCTTT

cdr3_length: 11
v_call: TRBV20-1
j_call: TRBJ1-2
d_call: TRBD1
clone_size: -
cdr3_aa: CSAEGAGGYTF
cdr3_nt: TGCAGTGCGGAGGGGGCAGGGGGCTACACCTTC

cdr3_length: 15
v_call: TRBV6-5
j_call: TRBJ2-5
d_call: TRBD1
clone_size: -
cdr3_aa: CASTPGGPGIETQYF
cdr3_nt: TGTGCCAGCACTCCAGGGGGCCCTGGGATAGAGACCCAGTACTTC

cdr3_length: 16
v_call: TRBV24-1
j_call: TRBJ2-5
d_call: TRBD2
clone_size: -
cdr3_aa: CATSETGTSGKETQYF
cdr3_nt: TGTGCCACCAGTGAAACCGGGACTAGCGGAAAAGAGACCCAGTACTTC

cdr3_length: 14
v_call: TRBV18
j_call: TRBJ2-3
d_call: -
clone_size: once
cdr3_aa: CASSPGPSTDTQYF
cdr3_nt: TGTGCCAGCTCACCGGGGCCTAGCACAGATACGCAGTATTTT

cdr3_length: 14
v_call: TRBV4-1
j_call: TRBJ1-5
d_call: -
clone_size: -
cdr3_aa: CASSIQGDNQPQHF
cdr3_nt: TGCGCCAGCAGTATACAGGGAGACAATCAGCCCCAGCATTTT

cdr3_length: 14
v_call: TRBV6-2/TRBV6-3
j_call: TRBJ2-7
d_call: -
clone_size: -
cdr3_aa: CASSRRDRRYEQYF
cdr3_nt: TGTGCCAGCAGCCGGCGGGACAGACGCTACGAGCAGTACTTC

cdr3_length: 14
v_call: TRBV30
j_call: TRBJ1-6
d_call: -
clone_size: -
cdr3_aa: CAWSADSHNSPLHF
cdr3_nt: TGTGCCTGGAGTGCAGACAGCCATAATTCACCCCTCCACTTT

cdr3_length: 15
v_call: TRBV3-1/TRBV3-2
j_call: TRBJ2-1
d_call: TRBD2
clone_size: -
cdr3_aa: CASSRSGRWYNEQFF
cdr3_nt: TGTGCCAGCAGCCGGAGCGGGAGGTGGTACAATGAGCAGTTCTTC

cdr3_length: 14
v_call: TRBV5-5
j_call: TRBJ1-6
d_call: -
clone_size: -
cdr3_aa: CASSRASYNSPLHF
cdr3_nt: TGTGCCAGCAGCCGAGCGAGTTATAATTCACCCCTCCACTTT

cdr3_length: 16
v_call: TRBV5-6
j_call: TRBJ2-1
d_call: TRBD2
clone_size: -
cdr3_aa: CASGIAGTSLRNEQFF
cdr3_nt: TGTGCCAGCGGTATTGCAGGGACTAGCTTGAGGAATGAGCAGTTCTTC

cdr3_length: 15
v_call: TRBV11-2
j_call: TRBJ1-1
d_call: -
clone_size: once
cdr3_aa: CASSLGVGISTEAFF
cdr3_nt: TGTGCCAGCAGCTTGGGAGTAGGGATCAGCACTGAAGCTTTCTTT

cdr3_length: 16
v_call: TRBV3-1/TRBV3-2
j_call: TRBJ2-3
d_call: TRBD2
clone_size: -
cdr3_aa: CASSLRLAGGPDTQYF
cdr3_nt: TGTGCCAGCAGCTTAAGACTAGCGGGAGGGCCAGATACGCAGTATTTT

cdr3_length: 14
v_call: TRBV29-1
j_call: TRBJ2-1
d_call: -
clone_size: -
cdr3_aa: CSVVKGDTHNEQFF
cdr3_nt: TGCAGCGTTGTAAAGGGGGACACACACAATGAGCAGTTCTTC

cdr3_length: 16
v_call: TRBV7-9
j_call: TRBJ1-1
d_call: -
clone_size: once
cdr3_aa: CASSLGELEGYTEAFF
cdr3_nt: TGTGCCAGCAGCTTAGGGGAGTTGGAGGGATACACTGAAGCTTTCTTT

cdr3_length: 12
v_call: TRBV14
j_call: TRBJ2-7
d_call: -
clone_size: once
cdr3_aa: CASSLSSYEQYF
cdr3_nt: TGTGCCAGCAGCCTTAGCTCCTACGAGCAGTACTTC

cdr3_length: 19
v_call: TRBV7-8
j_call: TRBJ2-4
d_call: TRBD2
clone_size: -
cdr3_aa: CASSGPTSGSPLAKNIQYF
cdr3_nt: TGTGCCAGCAGCGGACCGACTAGCGGGAGTCCTCTAGCCAAAAACATTCAGTACTTC

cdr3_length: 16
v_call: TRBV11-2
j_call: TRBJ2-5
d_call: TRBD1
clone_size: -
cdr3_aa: CASSQQQGQWGETQYF
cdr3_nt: TGTGCCAGCAGCCAACAACAGGGGCAGTGGGGAGAGACCCAGTACTTC

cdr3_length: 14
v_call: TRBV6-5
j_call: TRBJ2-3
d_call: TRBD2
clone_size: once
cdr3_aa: CASSLAGAPDTQYF
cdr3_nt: TGTGCCAGCAGCTTAGCGGGAGCCCCAGATACGCAGTATTTT

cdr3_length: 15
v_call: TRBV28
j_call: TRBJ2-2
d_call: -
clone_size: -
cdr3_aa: CASSLAAENTGELFF
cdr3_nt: TGTGCCAGCAGTTTAGCAGCGGAGAACACCGGGGAGCTGTTTTTT

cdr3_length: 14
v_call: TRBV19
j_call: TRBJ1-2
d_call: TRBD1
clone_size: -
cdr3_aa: CPSGQGRTNYGYTF
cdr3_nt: TGTCCCTCAGGACAGGGAAGAACTAACTATGGCTACACCTTC

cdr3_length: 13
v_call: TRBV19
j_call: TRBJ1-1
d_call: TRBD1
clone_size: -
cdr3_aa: CASNDRESAEAFF
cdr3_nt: TGTGCCAGTAATGACAGGGAATCAGCTGAAGCTTTCTTT

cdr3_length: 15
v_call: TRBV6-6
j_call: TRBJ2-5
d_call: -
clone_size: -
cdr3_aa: CASSYLTASPETQYF
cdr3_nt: TGTGCCAGCAGTTACTTGACAGCTTCGCCAGAGACCCAGTACTTC

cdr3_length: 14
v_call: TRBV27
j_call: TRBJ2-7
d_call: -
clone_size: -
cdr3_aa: CASSRTESSYEQYF
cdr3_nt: TGTGCCAGCAGTCGGACAGAAAGTTCCTACGAGCAGTACTTC

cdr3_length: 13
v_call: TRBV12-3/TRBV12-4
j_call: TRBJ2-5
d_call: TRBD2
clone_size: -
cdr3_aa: CASRGGRIETQYF
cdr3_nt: TGTGCCAGCCGGGGGGGGCGTATAGAGACCCAGTACTTC

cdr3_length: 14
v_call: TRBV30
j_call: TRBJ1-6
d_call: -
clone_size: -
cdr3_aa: CAGSPLDLNSPLHF
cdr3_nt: TGTGCCGGAAGCCCGCTAGACCTGAATTCACCCCTCCACTTT

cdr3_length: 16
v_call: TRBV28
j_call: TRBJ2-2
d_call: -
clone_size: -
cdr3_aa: CASSLPRRRYTGELFF
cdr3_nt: TGTGCCAGCAGTTTACCCCGGCGGCGGTACACCGGGGAGCTGTTTTTT

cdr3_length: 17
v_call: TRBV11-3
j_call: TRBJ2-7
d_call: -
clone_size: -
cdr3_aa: CASSLSGAGASSYEQYF
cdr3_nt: TGTGCCAGCAGCTTATCTGGAGCGGGCGCCAGCTCCTACGAGCAGTACTTC

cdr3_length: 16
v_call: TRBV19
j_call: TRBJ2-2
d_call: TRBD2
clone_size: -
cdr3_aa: CASSRRLAGDAGELFF
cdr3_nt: TGTGCCAGTAGTCGGAGACTAGCGGGAGATGCCGGGGAGCTGTTTTTT

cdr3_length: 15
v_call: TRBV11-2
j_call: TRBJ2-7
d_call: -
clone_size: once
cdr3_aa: CASSLVDIDTYEQYF
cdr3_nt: TGTGCCAGCAGCTTAGTGGACATAGACACCTACGAGCAGTACTTC